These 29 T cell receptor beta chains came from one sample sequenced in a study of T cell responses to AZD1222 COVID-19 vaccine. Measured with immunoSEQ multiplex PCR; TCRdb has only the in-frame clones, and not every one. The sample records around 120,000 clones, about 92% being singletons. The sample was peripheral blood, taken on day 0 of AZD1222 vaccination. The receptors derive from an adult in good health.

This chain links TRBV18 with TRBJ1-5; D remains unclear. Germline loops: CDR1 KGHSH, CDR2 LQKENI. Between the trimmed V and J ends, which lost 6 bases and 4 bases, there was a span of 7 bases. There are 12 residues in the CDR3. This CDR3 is CASSFENQPQHF. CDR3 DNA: TGTGCCAGCTCCTTTGAGAATCAGCCCCAGCATTTT.

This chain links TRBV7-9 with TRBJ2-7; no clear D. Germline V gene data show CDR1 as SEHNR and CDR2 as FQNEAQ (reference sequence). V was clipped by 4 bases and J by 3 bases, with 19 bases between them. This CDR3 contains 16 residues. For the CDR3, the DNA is TGTGCCAGCAGCTGGCATACCTTTGGAGAAATCTACGAGCAGTACTTC. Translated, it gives CASSWHTFGEIYEQYF. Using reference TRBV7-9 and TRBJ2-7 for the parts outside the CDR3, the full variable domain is DTGVSQNPRHKITKRGQNVTFRCDPISEHNRLYWYRQTLGQGPEFLTYFQNEAQLEKSRLLSDRFSAERPKGSFSTLEIQRTEQGDSAMYLCASSWHTFGEIYEQYFGPGTRLTVT.

CDR3 residues: CATSEFPGQTIHEQFF. The CDR3 DNA reads as TGTGCCACCAGTGAATTTCCGGGACAGACAATCCATGAGCAGTTCTTC. The gene calls are TRBV24-1 and TRBJ2-1; 7 bases fit TRBD1. Germline CDR1 reads KGHDR; CDR2 reads SFDVKD. Trimming took 4 bases from V and 8 from J; bases not matched to a gene: 13. CDR3 length: 16 amino acids.

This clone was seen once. CDR3 sequence reads: CASSLTGVEETQYF. The DNA for the CDR3 is TGTGCCAGCAGCCTGACAGGGGTAGAAGAGACCCAGTACTTC. V and J are TRBV7-2 and TRBJ2-5, with TRBD1 matching over 8 bases. The germline gives CDR1 SGHTA, CDR2 FQGNSA. The V and J ends lost 5 bases and 3 bases, in that order; junction bases with no gene match: 5. CDR3 size: 14 residues.

The CDR3 bases are TGTGCCAGCAGCCCATCGGGGGGTAACACCATATATTTT. This encodes CASSPSGGNTIYF. V and J are TRBV27 and TRBJ1-3; perhaps TRBD1 as D (5 bases). The V end was cut by 6 bases, the J end by 7 bases, with 13 bases between. The CDR3 has 13 amino acids. Germline V gene lookup returns CDR1 MNHEY and CDR2 SMNVEV (reference sequence).

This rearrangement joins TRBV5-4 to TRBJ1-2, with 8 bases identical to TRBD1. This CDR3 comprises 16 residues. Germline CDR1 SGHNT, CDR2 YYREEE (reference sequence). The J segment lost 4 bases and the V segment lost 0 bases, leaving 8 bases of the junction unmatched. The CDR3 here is CASSLAGGQGGYGYTF. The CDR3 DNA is TGTGCCAGCAGCTTGGCCGGTGGACAGGGAGGCTATGGCTACACCTTC.

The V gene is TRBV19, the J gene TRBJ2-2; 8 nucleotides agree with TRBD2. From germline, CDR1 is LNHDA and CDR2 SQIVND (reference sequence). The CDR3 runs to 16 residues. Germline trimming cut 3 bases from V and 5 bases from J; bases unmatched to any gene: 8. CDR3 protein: CASSIPLAAGTGELFF. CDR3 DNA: TGTGCCAGTAGTATTCCACTAGCGGCGGGAACCGGGGAGCTGTTTTTT. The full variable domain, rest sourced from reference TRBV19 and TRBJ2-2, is DGGITQSPKYLFRKEGQNVTLSCEQNLNHDAMYWYRQDPGQGLRLIYYSQIVNDFQKGDIAEGYSVSREKKESFPLTVTSAQKNPTAFYLCASSIPLAAGTGELFFGEGSRLTVL.

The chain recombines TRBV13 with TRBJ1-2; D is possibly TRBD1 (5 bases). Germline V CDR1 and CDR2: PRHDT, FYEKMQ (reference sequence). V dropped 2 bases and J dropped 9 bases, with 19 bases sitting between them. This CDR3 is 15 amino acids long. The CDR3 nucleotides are TGTGCCAGCAGCTTACCCTCCTCCGGGACGAAGAGCTACACCTTC. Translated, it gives CASSLPSSGTKSYTF. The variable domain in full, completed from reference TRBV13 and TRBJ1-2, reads AAGVIQSPRHLIKEKRETATLKCYPIPRHDTVYWYQQGPGQDPQFLISFYEKMQSDKGSIPDRFSAQQFSDYHSELNMSSLELGDSALYFCASSLPSSGTKSYTFGSGTRLTVV.

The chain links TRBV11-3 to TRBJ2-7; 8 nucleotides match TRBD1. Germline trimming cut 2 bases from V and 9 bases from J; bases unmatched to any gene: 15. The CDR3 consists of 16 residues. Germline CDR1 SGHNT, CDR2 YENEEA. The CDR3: CASSLHTGTGKLPQYF. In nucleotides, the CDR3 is TGTGCCAGCAGCTTACATACCGGGACAGGAAAACTACCGCAGTACTTC.

CDR3 nucleotides: TGTGCCAGCAGCTTAACAGGGGGCTACGGTAATTCACCCCTCCACTTT. It encodes CASSLTGGYGNSPLHF. The chain employs TRBV5-5 and TRBJ1-6; 9 positions agree with TRBD1. The V segment lost 2 bases and the J segment 6 bases; nucleotides outside the gene matches: 6. CDR1 and CDR2 (germline): SGHKS, YYEKEE (reference sequence). The CDR3 is 16 residues long.

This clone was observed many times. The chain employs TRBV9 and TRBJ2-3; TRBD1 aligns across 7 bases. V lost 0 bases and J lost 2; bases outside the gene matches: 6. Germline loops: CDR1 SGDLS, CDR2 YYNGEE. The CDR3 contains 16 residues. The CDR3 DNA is TGTGCCAGCAGCGTAGCTCGACAGGGCGCCACAGATACGCAGTATTTT. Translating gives CASSVARQGATDTQYF.

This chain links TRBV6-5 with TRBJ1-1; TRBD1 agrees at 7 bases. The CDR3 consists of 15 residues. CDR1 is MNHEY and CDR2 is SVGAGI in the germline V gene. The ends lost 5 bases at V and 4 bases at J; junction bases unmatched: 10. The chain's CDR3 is CASSRGQALLTEAFF. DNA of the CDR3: TGTGCCAGCAGTCGAGGACAGGCCTTACTCACTGAAGCTTTCTTT.

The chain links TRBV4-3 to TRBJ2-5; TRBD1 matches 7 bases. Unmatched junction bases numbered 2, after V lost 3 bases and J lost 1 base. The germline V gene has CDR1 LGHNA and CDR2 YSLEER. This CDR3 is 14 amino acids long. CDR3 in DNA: TGCGCCAGCAGCCAGGGGGACAGCCAAGAGACCCAGTACTTC. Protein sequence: CASSQGDSQETQYF.

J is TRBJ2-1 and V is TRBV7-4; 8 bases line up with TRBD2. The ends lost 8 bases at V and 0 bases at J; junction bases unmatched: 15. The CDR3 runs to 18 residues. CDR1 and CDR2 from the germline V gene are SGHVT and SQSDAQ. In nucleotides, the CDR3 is TGTGCCAGCCCACATTTACCCGGGAGGGGCAGCTCCTACAATGAGCAGTTCTTC. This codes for CASPHLPGRGSSYNEQFF.

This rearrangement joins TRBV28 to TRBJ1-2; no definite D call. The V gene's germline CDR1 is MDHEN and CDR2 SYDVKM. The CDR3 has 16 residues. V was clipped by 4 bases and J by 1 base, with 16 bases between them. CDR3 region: CASSYLYRRDNYGYTF. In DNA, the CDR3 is TGTGCCAGCAGTTATCTCTACCGACGAGATAACTATGGCTACACCTTC.

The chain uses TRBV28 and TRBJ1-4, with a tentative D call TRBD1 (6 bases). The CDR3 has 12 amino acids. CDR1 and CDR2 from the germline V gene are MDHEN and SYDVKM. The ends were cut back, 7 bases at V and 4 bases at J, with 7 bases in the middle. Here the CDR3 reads CASTQGNEKLFF. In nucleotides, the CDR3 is TGTGCCAGCACACAGGGTAATGAAAAACTGTTTTTT.

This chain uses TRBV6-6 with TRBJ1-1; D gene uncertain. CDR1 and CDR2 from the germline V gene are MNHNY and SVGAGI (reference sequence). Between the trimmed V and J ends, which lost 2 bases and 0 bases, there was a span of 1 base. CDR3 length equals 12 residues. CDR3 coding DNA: TGTGCCAGCAGTTACGTGAACACTGAAGCTTTCTTT. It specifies CASSYVNTEAFF.

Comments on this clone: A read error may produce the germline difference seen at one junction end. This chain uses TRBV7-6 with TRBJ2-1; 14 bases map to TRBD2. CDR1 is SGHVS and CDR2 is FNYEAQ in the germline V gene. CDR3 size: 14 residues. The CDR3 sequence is CASSSSGTSGSFVF. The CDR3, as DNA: TGTGCCAGCAGCTCGAGCGGGACTAGCGGGAGTTTCGTCTTC.

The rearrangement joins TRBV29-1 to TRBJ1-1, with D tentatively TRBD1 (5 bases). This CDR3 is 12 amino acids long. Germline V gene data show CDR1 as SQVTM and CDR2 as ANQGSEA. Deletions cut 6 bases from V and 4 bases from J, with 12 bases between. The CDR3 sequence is CSVGGGVTEAFF. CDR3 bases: TGCAGCGTCGGAGGAGGGGTCACTGAAGCTTTCTTT.

CDR3 region: CATSVRGQTSLNTEAFF. In DNA, the CDR3 is TGTGCCACCAGTGTCCGAGGACAGACAAGCCTGAACACTGAAGCTTTCTTT. The chain uses TRBV24-1 and TRBJ1-1, with D maybe TRBD1 (6 bases). In germline, CDR1 is KGHDR, CDR2 SFDVKD. The CDR3 consists of 17 residues. Trimming cost V 5 bases and J 0 bases, with 18 bases left between them.

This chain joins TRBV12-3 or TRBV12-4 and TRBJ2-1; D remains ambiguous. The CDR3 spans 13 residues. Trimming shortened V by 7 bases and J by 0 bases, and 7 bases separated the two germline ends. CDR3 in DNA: TGTGCCAGCACGGTGAGCTCCTACAATGAGCAGTTCTTC. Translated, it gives CASTVSSYNEQFF.

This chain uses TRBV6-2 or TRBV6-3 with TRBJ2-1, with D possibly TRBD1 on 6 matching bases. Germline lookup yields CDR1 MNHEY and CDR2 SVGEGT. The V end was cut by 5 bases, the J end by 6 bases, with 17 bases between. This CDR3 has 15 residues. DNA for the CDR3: TGTGCCAGCAGTCCCACAGGACAGACCACCAATGAGCAGTTCTTC. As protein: CASSPTGQTTNEQFF.

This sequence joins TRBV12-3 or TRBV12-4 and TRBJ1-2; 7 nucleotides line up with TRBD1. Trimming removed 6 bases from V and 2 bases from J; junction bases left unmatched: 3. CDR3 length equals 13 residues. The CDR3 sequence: CASSSTGNYGYTF. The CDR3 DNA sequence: TGTGCCAGCAGCTCGACAGGGAACTATGGCTACACCTTC.

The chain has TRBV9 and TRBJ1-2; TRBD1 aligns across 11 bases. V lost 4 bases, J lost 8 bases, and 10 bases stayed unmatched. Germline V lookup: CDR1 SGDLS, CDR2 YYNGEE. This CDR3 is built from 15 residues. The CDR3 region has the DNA TGTGCCAGCAGCCCCCCGGGACAGGGGGAAGGGGGCTACACCTTC. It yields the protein CASSPPGQGEGGYTF.

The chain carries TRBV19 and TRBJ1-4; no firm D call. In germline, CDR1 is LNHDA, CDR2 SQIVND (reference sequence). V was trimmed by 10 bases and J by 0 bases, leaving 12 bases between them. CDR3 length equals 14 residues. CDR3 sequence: CATTYHATNEKLFF. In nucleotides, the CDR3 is TGTGCCACCACGTACCACGCAACTAATGAAAAACTGTTTTTT.

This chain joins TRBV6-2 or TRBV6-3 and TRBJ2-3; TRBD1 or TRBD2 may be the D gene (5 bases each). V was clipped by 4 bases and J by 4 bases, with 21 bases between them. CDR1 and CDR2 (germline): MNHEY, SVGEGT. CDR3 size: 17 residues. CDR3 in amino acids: CASSSPFEGEGADTQYF. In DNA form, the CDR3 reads TGTGCCAGCAGTTCCCCCTTTGAGGGAGAAGGGGCAGATACGCAGTATTTT.

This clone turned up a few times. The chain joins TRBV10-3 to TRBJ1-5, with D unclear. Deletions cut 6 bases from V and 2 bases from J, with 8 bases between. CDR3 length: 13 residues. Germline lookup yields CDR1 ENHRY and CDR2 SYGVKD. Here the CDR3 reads CAIRGPGNQPQHF. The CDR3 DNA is TGTGCCATCAGGGGCCCAGGCAATCAGCCCCAGCATTTT.

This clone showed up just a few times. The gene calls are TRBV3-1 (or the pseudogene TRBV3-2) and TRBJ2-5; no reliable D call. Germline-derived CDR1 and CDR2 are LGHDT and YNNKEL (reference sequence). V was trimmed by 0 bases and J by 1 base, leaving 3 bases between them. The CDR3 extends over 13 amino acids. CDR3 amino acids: CASSQDPQETQYF. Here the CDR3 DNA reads TGTGCCAGCAGCCAAGACCCCCAAGAGACCCAGTACTTC.

The CDR3 spells CASSPDTWTGELFF. The CDR3 DNA reads TGCGCCAGCAGCCCAGATACCTGGACCGGGGAGCTGTTTTTT. The J gene is TRBJ2-2, the V gene TRBV5-1, with unresolved D. From germline, CDR1 is SGHRS and CDR2 YFSETQ. Trimming took 4 bases from V and 5 from J, leaving 12 bases between them. This CDR3 region has 14 residues.